Below are 18 T cell receptor beta chains sequenced from a single sample in a study of T cell repertoires in cytomegalovirus infection. These TCRs' antigens remain unknown. TCRdb called the reads again in MiXCR, with one record for every CDR3 protein. This sample carries about 100,000 distinct CDR3 sequences, under 55% of them seen once, and the ten largest clones take 74%. The sequencing used CD8+ T cells from cultured PBMCs, collected from culture after CMV antigen stimulation. The receptors stem from a human donor in good health (CMV status not recorded). Some clones in this sample may be carry-over from other donors' samples.

This clonotype was picked up a small number of times. The rearrangement uses TRBV14 and TRBJ1-3; D uncertain. Trimming took 8 bases from V and 0 from J, leaving 8 bases between them. The germline gives CDR1 SGHDN, CDR2 FVKESK. The CDR3 extends over 13 amino acids. The CDR3, as DNA: TGTGCCAGCCAGTCCTACTCTGGAAACACCATATATTTT. Amino acid sequence: CASQSYSGNTIYF.

This chain joins TRBV6-1 and TRBJ2-1; 10 bases are a match to TRBD2. From germline, CDR1 is MNHNS and CDR2 SASEGT. Trimming removed 8 bases from V and 2 bases from J; junction bases left unmatched: 15. The CDR3 extends over 18 amino acids. In nucleotides, the CDR3 is TGTGCCAGCCCTCCTACCGGAGGACTAGCGGTGCCCTACAATGAGCAGTTCTTC. This codes for CASPPTGGLAVPYNEQFF.

The chain links TRBV4-3 to TRBJ1-2; D perhaps matches TRBD1 (6 bases). V was clipped by 0 bases and J by 3 bases, with 17 bases between them. The CDR3 has 17 residues. CDR1 is LGHNA, CDR2 YSLEER, per germline. CDR3 nucleotides: TGCGCCAGCAGCCAAGACGCCTCCTGGCCAGGGGACTATGGCTACACCTTC. Protein product: CASSQDASWPGDYGYTF.

In this sample, this clonotype turned up once. This chain connects TRBV2 to TRBJ2-7; the match to TRBD1 covers 11 bases. The CDR3 covers 13 residues. V lost 6 bases, J lost 4 bases, and 2 bases stayed unmatched. The germline gives CDR1 SNHLY, CDR2 FYNNEI. DNA for the CDR3: TGTGCCAGCAGAGGACAGGGGGCGTACGAGCAGTACTTC. Its translation is CASRGQGAYEQYF.

This clonotype occurred many times. J is TRBJ2-7 and V is TRBV4-1, with D possibly TRBD1 on 6 matching bases. V lost 0 bases, J lost 5 bases, and 14 bases lay in between. Germline-derived CDR1 and CDR2 are MGHRA and YSYEKL. The length of the CDR3 is 15 residues. The CDR3 bases are TGCGCCAGCAGCCAAGAATACGTGTGGGACAACGAGCAGTACTTC. It codes for CASSQEYVWDNEQYF.

The J gene is TRBJ2-1, the V gene TRBV19; the D gene is possibly TRBD2 (6 bases). The CDR3 runs to 17 residues. V was trimmed by 0 bases and J by 0 bases, leaving 12 bases between them. Germline V gives CDR1 LNHDA, CDR2 SQIVND (reference sequence). The CDR3, as DNA: TGTGCCAGTAGTATAGATCCGGGGGTGGTCTCCTACAATGAGCAGTTCTTC. It encodes CASSIDPGVVSYNEQFF. Combining the CDR3 with reference TRBV19 and TRBJ2-1 gives the whole variable domain DGGITQSPKYLFRKEGQNVTLSCEQNLNHDAMYWYRQDPGQGLRLIYYSQIVNDFQKGDIAEGYSVSREKKESFPLTVTSAQKNPTAFYLCASSIDPGVVSYNEQFFGPGTRLTVL.

The chain links TRBV27 to TRBJ2-7, with TRBD1 as a possible D gene (5 bases). The CDR3 runs 15 residues. CDR1 and CDR2 from the germline V gene are MNHEY and SMNVEV (reference sequence). The V and J ends lost 6 bases and 3 bases respectively, with 18 bases between them. The CDR3 is CASSSTPGLGYEQYF. CDR3 sequence (DNA): TGTGCCAGCAGCTCGACTCCAGGGCTCGGCTACGAGCAGTACTTC.

The genes are TRBV20-1 and TRBJ2-1; 7 bases align to TRBD1. This CDR3 spans 16 amino acids. V was clipped by 0 bases and J by 4 bases; unmatched bases: 9. In germline, CDR1 is DFQATT, CDR2 SNEGSKA (reference sequence). CDR3 residues: CSARDLSTGKYNEQFF. CDR3 coding DNA: TGCAGTGCTAGAGATCTGTCGACAGGGAAGTACAATGAGCAGTTCTTC.

V usage is TRBV6-5 and J usage is TRBJ1-1, with D maybe TRBD1 (5 bases). With 2 bases removed from V and 2 bases from J, the gap between germline ends came to 6 bases. Germline values: CDR1 MNHEY, CDR2 SVGAGI. This CDR3 contains 13 residues. The CDR3 DNA sequence: TGTGCCAGCAGTTACGACAGAAACACTGAAGCTTTCTTT. It translates to CASSYDRNTEAFF.

This clonotype has a handful of counts. The rearrangement joins TRBV4-1 to TRBJ1-5; 10 positions agree with TRBD1. Germline CDR1 reads MGHRA; CDR2 reads YSYEKL. This CDR3 is 14 amino acids long. V shed 4 bases, J shed 9 bases, and the junction held 6 bases outside the gene matches. The CDR3 region has the DNA TGCGCCAGCAGCCGGACAGGGGGGGCCTCGCCCCAGCATTTT. Protein: CASSRTGGASPQHF.

The chain couples TRBV24-1 to TRBJ1-2; no clear D gene. Germline CDR1 is KGHDR and CDR2 is SFDVKD. The CDR3 covers 14 residues. Trimming took 1 base from V and 2 from J, leaving 7 bases between them. CDR3 in DNA: TGTGCCACCAGTGATTTCGAACGGAACTATGGCTACACCTTC. It translates to CATSDFERNYGYTF.

This clonotype was recorded a few times. The CDR3 protein is CASSFVPQESSYEQYF. The CDR3 DNA reads TGTGCCAGCAGTTTTGTCCCCCAGGAGAGCTCCTACGAGCAGTACTTC. The chain employs TRBV28 and TRBJ2-7; no clear D gene. Germline V lookup: CDR1 MDHEN, CDR2 SYDVKM. Trimming cost V 3 bases and J 0 bases, with 15 bases left between them. This CDR3 is built from 16 residues.

This chain links TRBV28 with TRBJ2-7, with D possibly being TRBD1 (5 bases). Germline V lookup: CDR1 MDHEN, CDR2 SYDVKM. The CDR3 extends over 13 amino acids. With 3 bases removed from V and 3 bases from J, the gap between germline ends came to 9 bases. The CDR3 DNA sequence: TGTGCCAGCAGTTTTGGACACCTCTACGAGCAGTACTTC. This codes for CASSFGHLYEQYF.

There are a few counts of this clonotype. This chain joins TRBV12-3 or TRBV12-4 and TRBJ2-7, with a possible D match to TRBD2 (5 bases). The length of the CDR3 is 11 residues. Trimming took off 4 bases at V and 6 bases at J, with 7 bases between the two ends. As DNA, the CDR3 is TGTGCCAGCAGTTCGGGGTTCGAGCAGTACTTC. This translates into CASSSGFEQYF.

This sequence joins TRBV7-3 and TRBJ2-1; 11 nucleotides line up with TRBD1. Unmatched junction bases numbered 9, after V lost 5 bases and J lost 0 bases. CDR3 size: 18 residues. Per germline, CDR1 SGHTA and CDR2 FQGTGA. The CDR3 reads CASSMEPGTGGSYNEQFF. CDR3 bases: TGTGCCAGCAGCATGGAGCCCGGGACAGGGGGCTCCTACAATGAGCAGTTCTTC.

The genes are TRBV12-3 or TRBV12-4 and TRBJ2-3; possible D gene TRBD2, 5 bases. V lost 7 bases to trimming and J lost 6 bases, with 14 bases between them. The CDR3 is made up of 13 amino acids. The CDR3 DNA reads TGTGCCAGCACCCTACTAGGCGAGGATACGCAGTATTTT. Its protein is CASTLLGEDTQYF.

This clonotype was seen more than once but under ten times. The chain links TRBV28 to TRBJ1-1; 7 bases map to TRBD1. The CDR3 spans 12 residues. CDR1 MDHEN and CDR2 SYDVKM come from the germline V gene. With V trimmed by 8 bases and J by 6 bases, 6 bases remained unmatched. CDR3 bases: TGTGCCAGCCGCAGGGGGATGGCTGAAGCTTTCTTT. It specifies CASRRGMAEAFF.

This clonotype appeared many times. The chain couples TRBV11-2 to TRBJ2-3, with TRBD1 matching over 7 bases. Germline CDR1 and CDR2: SGHAT and FQNNGV. The CDR3 is 14 residues long. The junction had 5 bases not matched to a gene; V was cut back by 3 bases and J by 5 bases. CDR3 sequence: CASSLTGLGDTQYF. In nucleotides, the CDR3 is TGTGCCAGCAGCTTGACAGGGTTAGGAGATACGCAGTATTTT.